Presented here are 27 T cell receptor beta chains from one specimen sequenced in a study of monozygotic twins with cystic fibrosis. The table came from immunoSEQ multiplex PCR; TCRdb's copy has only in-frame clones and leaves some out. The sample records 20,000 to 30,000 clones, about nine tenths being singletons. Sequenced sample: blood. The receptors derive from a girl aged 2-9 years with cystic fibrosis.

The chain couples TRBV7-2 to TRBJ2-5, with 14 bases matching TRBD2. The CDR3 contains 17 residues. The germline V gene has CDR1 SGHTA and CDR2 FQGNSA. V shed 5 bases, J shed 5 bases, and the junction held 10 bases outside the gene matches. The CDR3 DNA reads TGTGCCAGCAGCCAGGGACTAGCGGGGGCGGCTCAGGAGACCCAGTACTTC. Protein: CASSQGLAGAAQETQYF.

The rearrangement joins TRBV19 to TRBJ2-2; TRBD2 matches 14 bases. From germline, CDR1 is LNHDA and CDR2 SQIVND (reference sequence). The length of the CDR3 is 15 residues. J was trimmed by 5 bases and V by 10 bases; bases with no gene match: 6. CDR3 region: CATRGLAGETGELFF. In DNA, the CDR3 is TGTGCCACGAGGGGACTAGCGGGAGAAACCGGGGAGCTGTTTTTT.

CDR3 sequence (DNA): TGTGCCAGCTCACCACTTGAAGGTGTCGGTGGCTACACCTTC. This encodes CASSPLEGVGGYTF. This chain connects TRBV18 to TRBJ1-2; D remains ambiguous. V was shortened by 1 base and J by 7 bases, with 13 bases between the two germline ends. Germline-derived CDR1 and CDR2 are KGHSH and LQKENI. This CDR3 comprises 14 residues. Full variable domain (outside the CDR3, taken from reference TRBV18 and TRBJ1-2): NAGVMQNPRHLVRRRGQEARLRCSPMKGHSHVYWYRQLPEEGLKFMVYLQKENIIDESGMPKERFSAEFPKEGPSILRIQQVVRGDSAAYFCASSPLEGVGGYTFGSGTRLTVV.

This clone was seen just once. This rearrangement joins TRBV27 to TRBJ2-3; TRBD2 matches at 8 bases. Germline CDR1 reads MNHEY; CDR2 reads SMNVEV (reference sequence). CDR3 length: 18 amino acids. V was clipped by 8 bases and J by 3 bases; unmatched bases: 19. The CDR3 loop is CASYPHGWRGAQTDTQYF. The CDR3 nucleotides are TGTGCCAGCTACCCCCATGGCTGGCGGGGGGCCCAGACAGATACGCAGTATTTT.

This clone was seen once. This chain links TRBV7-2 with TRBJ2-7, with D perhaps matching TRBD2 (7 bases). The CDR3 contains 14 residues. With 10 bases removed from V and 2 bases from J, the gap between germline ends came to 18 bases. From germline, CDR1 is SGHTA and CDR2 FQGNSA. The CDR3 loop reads CATENGGLPYEQYF. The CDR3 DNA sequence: TGTGCCACGGAGAACGGGGGGCTGCCCTACGAGCAGTACTTC.

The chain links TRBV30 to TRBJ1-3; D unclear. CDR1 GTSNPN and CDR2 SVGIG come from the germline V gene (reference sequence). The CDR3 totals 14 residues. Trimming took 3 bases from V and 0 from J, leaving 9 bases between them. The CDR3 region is CAWSTQASGNTIYF. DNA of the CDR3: TGTGCCTGGAGCACCCAGGCCTCTGGAAACACCATATATTTT.

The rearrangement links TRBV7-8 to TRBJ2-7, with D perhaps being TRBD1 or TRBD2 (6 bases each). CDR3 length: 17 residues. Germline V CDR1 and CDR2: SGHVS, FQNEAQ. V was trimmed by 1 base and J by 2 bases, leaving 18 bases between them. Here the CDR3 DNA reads TGTGCCAGCAGCTTAGGCGGGAACAGGGATCTGCCCTACGAGCAGTACTTC. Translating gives CASSLGGNRDLPYEQYF.

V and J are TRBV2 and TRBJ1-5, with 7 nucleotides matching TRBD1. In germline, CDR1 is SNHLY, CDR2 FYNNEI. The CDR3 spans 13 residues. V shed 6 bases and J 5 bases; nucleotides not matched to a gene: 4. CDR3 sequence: CASREQGYQPQHF. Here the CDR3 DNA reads TGTGCCAGCAGAGAACAGGGGTATCAGCCCCAGCATTTT.

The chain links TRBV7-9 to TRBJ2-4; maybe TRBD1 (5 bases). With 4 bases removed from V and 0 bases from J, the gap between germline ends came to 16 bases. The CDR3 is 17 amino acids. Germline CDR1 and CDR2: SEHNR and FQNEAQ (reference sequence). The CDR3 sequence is CASSSPLGAQAKNIQYF. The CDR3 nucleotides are TGTGCCAGCAGCTCCCCTCTAGGGGCTCAAGCCAAAAACATTCAGTACTTC.

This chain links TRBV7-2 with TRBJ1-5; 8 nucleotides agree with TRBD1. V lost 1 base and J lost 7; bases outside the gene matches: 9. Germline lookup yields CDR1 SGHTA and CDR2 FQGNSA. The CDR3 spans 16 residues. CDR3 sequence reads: CASSLVGRQGRQPQHF. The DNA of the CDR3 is TGTGCCAGCAGCTTAGTCGGGAGACAGGGGAGGCAGCCCCAGCATTTT.

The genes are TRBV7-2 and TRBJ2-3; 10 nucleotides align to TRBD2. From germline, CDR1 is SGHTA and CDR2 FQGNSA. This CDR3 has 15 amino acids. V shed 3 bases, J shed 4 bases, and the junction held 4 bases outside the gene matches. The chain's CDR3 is CASSFEAGGADTQYF. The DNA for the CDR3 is TGTGCCAGCAGCTTTGAAGCGGGGGGGGCAGATACGCAGTATTTT. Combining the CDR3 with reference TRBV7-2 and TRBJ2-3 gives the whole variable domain GAGVSQSPSNKVTEKGKDVELRCDPISGHTALYWYRQSLGQGLEFLIYFQGNSAPDKSGLPSDRFSAERTGGSVSTLTIQRTQQEDSAVYLCASSFEAGGADTQYFGPGTRLTVL.

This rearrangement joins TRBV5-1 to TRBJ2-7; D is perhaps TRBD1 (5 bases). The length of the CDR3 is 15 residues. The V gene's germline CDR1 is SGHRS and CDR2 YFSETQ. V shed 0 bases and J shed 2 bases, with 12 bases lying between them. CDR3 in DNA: TGCGCCAGCAGCTTGGTATGGCCGGACACCTACGAGCAGTACTTC. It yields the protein CASSLVWPDTYEQYF. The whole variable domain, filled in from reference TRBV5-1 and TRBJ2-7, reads KAGVTQTPRYLIKTRGQQVTLSCSPISGHRSVSWYQQTPGQGLQFLFEYFSETQRNKGNFPGRFSGRQFSNSRSEMNVSTLELGDSALYLCASSLVWPDTYEQYFGPGTRLTVT.

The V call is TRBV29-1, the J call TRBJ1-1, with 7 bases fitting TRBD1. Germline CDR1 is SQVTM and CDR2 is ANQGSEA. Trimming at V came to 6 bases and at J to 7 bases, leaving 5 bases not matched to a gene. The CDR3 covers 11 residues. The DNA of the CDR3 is TGCAGCGTCGCAGGACAGGTTGAAGCTTTCTTT. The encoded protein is CSVAGQVEAFF.

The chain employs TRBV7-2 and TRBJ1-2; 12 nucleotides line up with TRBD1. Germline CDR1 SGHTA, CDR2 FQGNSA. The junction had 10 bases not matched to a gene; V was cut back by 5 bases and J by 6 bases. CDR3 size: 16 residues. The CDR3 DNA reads TGTGCCAGCAGCCCTTGGGGACAGGGGGCGTTCCATGGCTACACCTTC. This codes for CASSPWGQGAFHGYTF.

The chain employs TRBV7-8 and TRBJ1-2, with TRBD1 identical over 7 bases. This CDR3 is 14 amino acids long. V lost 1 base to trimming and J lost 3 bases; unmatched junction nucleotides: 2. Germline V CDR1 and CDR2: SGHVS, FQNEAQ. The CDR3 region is CASSLGGTDYGYTF. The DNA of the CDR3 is TGTGCCAGCAGCTTAGGGGGGACAGACTATGGCTACACCTTC.

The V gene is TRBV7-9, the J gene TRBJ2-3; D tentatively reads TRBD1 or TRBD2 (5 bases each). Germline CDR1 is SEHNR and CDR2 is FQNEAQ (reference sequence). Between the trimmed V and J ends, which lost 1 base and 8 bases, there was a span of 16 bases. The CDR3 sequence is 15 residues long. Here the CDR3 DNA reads TGTGCCAGCAGCTTAGTGCCGGGGCCCCAAGGTACGCAGTATTTT. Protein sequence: CASSLVPGPQGTQYF. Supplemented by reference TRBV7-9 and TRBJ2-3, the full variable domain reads DTGVSQNPRHKITKRGQNVTFRCDPISEHNRLYWYRQTLGQGPEFLTYFQNEAQLEKSRLLSDRFSAERPKGSFSTLEIQRTEQGDSAMYLCASSLVPGPQGTQYFGPGTRLTVL.

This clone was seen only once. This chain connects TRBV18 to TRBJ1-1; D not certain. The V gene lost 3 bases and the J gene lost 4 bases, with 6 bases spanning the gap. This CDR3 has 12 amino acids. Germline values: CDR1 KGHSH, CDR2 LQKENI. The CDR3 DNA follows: TGTGCCAGCTCACCGTGGGGCACTGAAGCTTTCTTT. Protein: CASSPWGTEAFF.

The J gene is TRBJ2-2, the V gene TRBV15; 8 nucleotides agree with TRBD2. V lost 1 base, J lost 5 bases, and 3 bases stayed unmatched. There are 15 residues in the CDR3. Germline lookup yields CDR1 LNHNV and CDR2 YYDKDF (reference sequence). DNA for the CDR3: TGTGCCACCAGCAGAGGACTAGCGACGACCGGGGAGCTGTTTTTT. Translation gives CATSRGLATTGELFF.

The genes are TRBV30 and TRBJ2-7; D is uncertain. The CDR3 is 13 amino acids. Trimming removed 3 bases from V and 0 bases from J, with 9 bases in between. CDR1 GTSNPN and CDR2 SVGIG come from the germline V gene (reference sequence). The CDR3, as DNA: TGTGCCTGGAGAGAAAAAAGCTCCTACGAGCAGTACTTC. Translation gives CAWREKSSYEQYF.

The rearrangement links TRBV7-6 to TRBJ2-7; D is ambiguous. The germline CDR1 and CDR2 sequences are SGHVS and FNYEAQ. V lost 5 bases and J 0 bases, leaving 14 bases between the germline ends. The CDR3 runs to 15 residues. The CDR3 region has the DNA TGTGCCAGCAGCGGTGACCAACTCCTCTCCTACGAGCAGTACTTC. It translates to CASSGDQLLSYEQYF.

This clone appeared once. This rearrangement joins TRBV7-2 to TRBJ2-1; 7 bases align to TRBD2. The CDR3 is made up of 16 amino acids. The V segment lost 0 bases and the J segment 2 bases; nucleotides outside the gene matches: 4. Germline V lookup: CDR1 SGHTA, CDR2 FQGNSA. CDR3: CASSLAAGEPYNEQFF. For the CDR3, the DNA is TGTGCCAGCAGCTTAGCTGCGGGGGAGCCCTACAATGAGCAGTTCTTC.

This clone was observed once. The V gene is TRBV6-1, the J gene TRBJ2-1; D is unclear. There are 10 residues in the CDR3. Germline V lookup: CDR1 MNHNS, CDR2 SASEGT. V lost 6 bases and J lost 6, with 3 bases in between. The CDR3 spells CASRGNEQFF. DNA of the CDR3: TGTGCCAGCAGGGGCAATGAGCAGTTCTTC.

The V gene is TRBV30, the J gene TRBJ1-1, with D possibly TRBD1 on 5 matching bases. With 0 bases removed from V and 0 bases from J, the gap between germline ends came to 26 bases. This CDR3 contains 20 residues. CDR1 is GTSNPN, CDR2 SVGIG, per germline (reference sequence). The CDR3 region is CAWSVEGPDSLPKVNTEAFF. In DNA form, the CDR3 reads TGTGCCTGGAGTGTAGAGGGACCAGACAGCCTACCAAAGGTGAACACTGAAGCTTTCTTT.

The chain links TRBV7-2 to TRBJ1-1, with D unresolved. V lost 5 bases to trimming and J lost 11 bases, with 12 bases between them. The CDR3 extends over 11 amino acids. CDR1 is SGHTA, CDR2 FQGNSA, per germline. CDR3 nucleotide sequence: TGTGCCAGCAGCCGACACGCCTGGGCTTTCTTT. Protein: CASSRHAWAFF.

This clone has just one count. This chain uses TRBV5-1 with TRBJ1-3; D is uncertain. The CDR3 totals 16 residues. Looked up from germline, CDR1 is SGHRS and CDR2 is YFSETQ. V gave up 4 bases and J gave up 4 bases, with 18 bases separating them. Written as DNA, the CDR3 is TGCGCCAGCAGCCGGGAGGCAAGGCGGTCGGGAAACACCATATATTTT. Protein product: CASSREARRSGNTIYF.

The CDR3 reads CASSRDQETQYF. The DNA for the CDR3 is TGCGCCAGCAGTAGGGACCAAGAGACCCAGTACTTC. V usage is TRBV5-1 and J usage is TRBJ2-5; D is unresolved. V was shortened by 5 bases and J by 0 bases, with 5 bases between the two germline ends. The CDR3 contains 12 residues. Per the germline V gene, CDR1 is SGHRS and CDR2 is YFSETQ.

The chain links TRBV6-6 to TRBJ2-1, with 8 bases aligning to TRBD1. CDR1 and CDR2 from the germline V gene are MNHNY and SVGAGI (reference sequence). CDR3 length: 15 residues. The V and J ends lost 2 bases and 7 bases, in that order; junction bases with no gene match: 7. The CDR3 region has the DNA TGTGCCAGCAGTTACCCCACCGGACAGGGTAATGAGCAGTTCTTC. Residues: CASSYPTGQGNEQFF.